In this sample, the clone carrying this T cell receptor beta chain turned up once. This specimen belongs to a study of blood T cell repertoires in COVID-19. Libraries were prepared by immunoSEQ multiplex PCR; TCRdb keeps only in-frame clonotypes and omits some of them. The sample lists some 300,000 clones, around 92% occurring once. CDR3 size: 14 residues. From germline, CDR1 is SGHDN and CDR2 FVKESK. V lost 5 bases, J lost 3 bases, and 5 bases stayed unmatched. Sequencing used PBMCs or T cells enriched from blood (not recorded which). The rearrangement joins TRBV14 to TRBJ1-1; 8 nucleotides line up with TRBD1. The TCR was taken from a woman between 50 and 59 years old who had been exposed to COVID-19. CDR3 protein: CASSYRGWDTEAFF. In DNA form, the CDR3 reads TGTGCCAGCAGCTACAGGGGGTGGGACACTGAAGCTTTCTTT.